The 24 T cell receptor beta chains below all came from one sample that was sequenced in a study of control samples from healthy donors and cancer patients. This table comes from immunoSEQ multiplex PCR, and its TCRdb copy is limited to in-frame clones, with some not included. The data show about 160,000 clones, roughly 90% seen once. The sample comprised blood. Receptors originate from a man younger than 45 in good health.

DNA for the CDR3: TGTGCCAGCAGCCGGGACAGATACACAGATACGCAGTATTTT. Encoded protein: CASSRDRYTDTQYF. This chain links TRBV4-2 with TRBJ2-3, with 7 bases matching TRBD1. V shed 4 bases and J 2 bases; nucleotides not matched to a gene: 3. The CDR3 loop spans 14 amino acids. Per germline, CDR1 LGHNA and CDR2 YNFKEQ.

The V gene is TRBV6-5, the J gene TRBJ2-2; D gene ambiguous. Trimming left V 7 bases short and J 3 bases short, with 12 bases between. Germline V lookup: CDR1 MNHEY, CDR2 SVGAGI. CDR3 length: 14 residues. For the CDR3, the DNA is TGTGCCAGCACCAGCCTACCTGACACCGGGGAGCTGTTTTTT. It translates to CASTSLPDTGELFF.

The DNA for the CDR3 is TGTGCCAGCAGCCGGGGACTCGGAGAAAACATTCAGTACTTC. Encoded protein: CASSRGLGENIQYF. This chain uses TRBV7-8 with TRBJ2-4; D is perhaps TRBD2 (6 bases). Looked up from germline, CDR1 is SGHVS and CDR2 is FQNEAQ. The CDR3 spans 14 residues. With 5 bases removed from V and 5 bases from J, the gap between germline ends came to 13 bases.

The chain recombines TRBV11-3 with TRBJ2-5; 9 nucleotides align to TRBD2. Germline loops: CDR1 SGHNT, CDR2 YENEEA. V was clipped by 3 bases and J by 4 bases; unmatched bases: 6. This CDR3 spans 15 amino acids. Here the CDR3 reads CASSLGAGGRETQYF. CDR3 bases: TGTGCCAGCAGCTTGGGGGCGGGAGGGCGAGAGACCCAGTACTTC.

V and J are TRBV19 and TRBJ1-4, with 8 bases identical to TRBD1. CDR1 and CDR2 (germline): LNHDA, SQIVND (reference sequence). Trimming at V came to 3 bases and at J to 6 bases, leaving 3 bases not matched to a gene. The CDR3 is made up of 14 amino acids. CDR3 sequence reads: CASSIARGHEKLFF. CDR3 bases: TGTGCCAGTAGTATCGCCAGGGGGCATGAAAAACTGTTTTTT.

The chain couples TRBV2 to TRBJ1-1; the match to TRBD1 covers 8 bases. This CDR3 is built from 11 residues. Losses at the gene ends were 5 bases for V and 11 bases for J; bases not matched to a gene: 4. Germline V gene lookup returns CDR1 SNHLY and CDR2 FYNNEI. The CDR3 loop reads CASSIQGEAFF. The CDR3 coding sequence is TGTGCCAGCAGTATACAGGGGGAGGCTTTCTTT.

The chain has TRBV6-1 and TRBJ1-5, with D uncertain. The CDR3 runs to 16 residues. V shed 2 bases and J shed 0 bases, with 11 bases lying between them. Germline lookup yields CDR1 MNHNS and CDR2 SASEGT. In DNA, the CDR3 is TGTGCCAGCAGTGAAAGGGCCGTTTATAGCAATCAGCCCCAGCATTTT. Translating gives CASSERAVYSNQPQHF.

J is TRBJ1-2 and V is TRBV2, with unresolved D. Trimming took off 2 bases at V and 8 bases at J, with 12 bases between the two ends. This CDR3 comprises 13 residues. CDR1 and CDR2 from the germline V gene are SNHLY and FYNNEI. The CDR3, as DNA: TGTGCCAGCAGTGAAAGTCCCAGTTGGGGCTACACCTTC. This encodes CASSESPSWGYTF.

The chain is built from TRBV29-1 and TRBJ2-3; D unclear. The germline V gene has CDR1 SQVTM and CDR2 ANQGSEA. The CDR3 spans 13 residues. The V and J ends lost 7 bases and 8 bases respectively, with 19 bases between them. The CDR3 protein is CSGKPRLVGTQYF. In DNA, the CDR3 is TGCAGCGGGAAACCTCGCCTAGTAGGTACGCAGTATTTT.

On this clone itself: One end of the junction fails to match germline, which may point to a read error. This chain uses TRBV11-3 with TRBJ1-3; D is unclear. Germline lookup yields CDR1 SGHNT and CDR2 YENEEA. The CDR3 is made up of 12 amino acids. CDR3 bases: TGTGCCGGCAGCTCCGATGGAAACACCATATATTTT. Translating gives CAGSSDGNTIYF.

The chain carries TRBV6-5 and TRBJ1-3, with D possibly TRBD1 on 5 matching bases. Looked up from germline, CDR1 is MNHEY and CDR2 is SVGAGI. The CDR3 contains 12 residues. Deletions cut 10 bases from V and 4 bases from J, with 11 bases between. For the CDR3, the DNA is TGTGCCACCGGGACCGACGGAAACACCATATATTTT. It specifies CATGTDGNTIYF.

V gene TRBV7-8 combines with J gene TRBJ2-5; no firm D call. The CDR3 is made up of 14 amino acids. The germline V and J ends were trimmed by 5 bases and 2 bases, with 12 bases remaining between them. Germline values: CDR1 SGHVS, CDR2 FQNEAQ. CDR3 sequence: CASSPGRAQETQYF. The CDR3 DNA reads TGTGCCAGCAGCCCCGGACGAGCTCAAGAGACCCAGTACTTC.

The rearrangement uses TRBV7-8 and TRBJ2-2; the D call may be TRBD1 or TRBD2 (5 bases each). Between the trimmed V and J ends, which lost 5 bases and 7 bases, there was a span of 20 bases. The CDR3 is made up of 16 amino acids. The V gene's germline CDR1 is SGHVS and CDR2 FQNEAQ. The CDR3 loop reads CASSLGTGLSDGELFF. CDR3 bases: TGTGCCAGCAGCCTCGGGACCGGTCTTTCGGACGGGGAGCTGTTTTTT. The full variable domain, completed using reference TRBV7-8 and TRBJ2-2, is GAGVSQSPRYKVAKRGQDVALRCDPISGHVSLFWYQQALGQGPEFLTYFQNEAQLDKSGLPSDRFFAERPEGSVSTLKIQRTQQEDSAVYLCASSLGTGLSDGELFFGEGSRLTVL.

This rearrangement joins TRBV15 to TRBJ1-1, with D possibly TRBD1 on 6 matching bases. Germline assignment: CDR1 LNHNV and CDR2 YYDKDF (reference sequence). Trimming stripped 5 bases from V and 9 bases from J, with 19 bases between. The CDR3 length is 14 residues. In nucleotides, the CDR3 is TGTGCCACCAGCTTAGGAAGACAGGCCTTCCAAGCTTTCTTT. Amino acids: CATSLGRQAFQAFF.

The chain carries TRBV3-1 (or the pseudogene TRBV3-2) and TRBJ2-5, with D uncertain. The V gene lost 0 bases and the J gene lost 7 bases, with 18 bases spanning the gap. CDR1 is LGHDT, CDR2 YNNKEL, per germline (reference sequence). CDR3 length equals 16 residues. The CDR3 DNA is TGTGCCAGCAGCCAAGACCTCCGGGCCACTTCGGGGACCCAGTACTTC. Protein: CASSQDLRATSGTQYF.

The rearrangement uses TRBV4-1 and TRBJ2-3, with D hard to call. This CDR3 comprises 16 residues. The germline CDR1 and CDR2 sequences are MGHRA and YSYEKL. The V and J ends lost 1 base and 3 bases respectively, with 14 bases between them. The CDR3: CASSQVLTAGTDTQYF. In nucleotides, the CDR3 is TGCGCCAGCAGCCAAGTTCTAACCGCCGGGACAGATACGCAGTATTTT.

The chain couples TRBV6-5 to TRBJ2-1, with 7 bases lining up with TRBD2. V lost 5 bases, J lost 0 bases, and 4 bases stayed unmatched. This CDR3 is built from 15 residues. Germline CDR1 is MNHEY and CDR2 is SVGAGI. CDR3 protein: CASSTLADSYNEQFF. In DNA form, the CDR3 reads TGTGCCAGCAGTACCCTAGCGGACTCCTACAATGAGCAGTTCTTC.

This clone showed up just once. The gene calls are TRBV2 and TRBJ2-5, with a tentative D call TRBD2 (5 bases). The CDR3 extends over 16 amino acids. Trimming removed 0 bases from V and 2 bases from J, with 13 bases in between. The germline CDR1 and CDR2 sequences are SNHLY and FYNNEI. In nucleotides, the CDR3 is TGTGCCAGCAGTGAAGCGCTTTTTGCGGGTCAAGAGACCCAGTACTTC. Protein: CASSEALFAGQETQYF.

The rearrangement links TRBV4-1 to TRBJ2-3, with D perhaps matching TRBD2 (6 bases). The CDR3 runs to 15 residues. Germline lookup yields CDR1 MGHRA and CDR2 YSYEKL. The germline V and J ends were trimmed by 1 base and 4 bases, with 12 bases remaining between them. The CDR3 DNA follows: TGCGCCAGCAGCCAAGGGTGGCGGGACTCAGATACGCAGTATTTT. This gives the protein CASSQGWRDSDTQYF.

The chain employs TRBV5-8 and TRBJ1-2, with unresolved D. This CDR3 spans 13 amino acids. In germline, CDR1 is SGHTS, CDR2 YDEGEE. V was pared by 5 bases and J by 4 bases, with 12 bases between. The CDR3 nucleotides are TGTGCCAGCAGGGCGGACCCATCCTATGGCTACACCTTC. The encoded protein is CASRADPSYGYTF.

This clone was observed once. V is TRBV29-1 and J is TRBJ2-2; tentative D call: TRBD2 (7 bases). Between the trimmed V and J ends, which lost 5 bases and 6 bases, there was a span of 13 bases. The CDR3 contains 13 residues. CDR1 and CDR2 from the germline V gene are SQVTM and ANQGSEA. CDR3 sequence: CSVHKGGPGELFF. Written as DNA, the CDR3 is TGCAGCGTTCATAAGGGGGGGCCCGGGGAGCTGTTTTTT.

This sequence joins TRBV19 and TRBJ1-1, with a tentative D call TRBD1 (5 bases). This CDR3 comprises 16 residues. Germline-derived CDR1 and CDR2 are LNHDA and SQIVND (reference sequence). V was pared by 2 bases and J by 0 bases, with 13 bases between. In DNA form, the CDR3 reads TGTGCCAGTAGTATAACAGGACGGGCAATGAACACTGAAGCTTTCTTT. This gives the protein CASSITGRAMNTEAFF.

This CDR3 is CASSQGPSGGSYNEQFF. The CDR3 DNA follows: TGCGCCAGCAGCCAAGGTCCTAGCGGGGGATCCTACAATGAGCAGTTCTTC. This chain joins TRBV4-1 and TRBJ2-1, with 10 bases fitting TRBD2. V gave up 1 base and J gave up 1 base; unmatched junction bases: 4. The CDR3 length is 17 residues. CDR1 and CDR2 (germline): MGHRA, YSYEKL.

In its sample, this clone was seen once. J is TRBJ2-2 and V is TRBV6-4; D not certain. There are 12 residues in the CDR3. CDR1 and CDR2 from the germline V gene are MRHNA and SNTAGT. V dropped 6 bases and J dropped 6 bases, with 8 bases sitting between them. The CDR3 DNA reads as TGTGCCAGCAGCGCCCATCCCGGGGAGCTGTTTTTT. Residues: CASSAHPGELFF.